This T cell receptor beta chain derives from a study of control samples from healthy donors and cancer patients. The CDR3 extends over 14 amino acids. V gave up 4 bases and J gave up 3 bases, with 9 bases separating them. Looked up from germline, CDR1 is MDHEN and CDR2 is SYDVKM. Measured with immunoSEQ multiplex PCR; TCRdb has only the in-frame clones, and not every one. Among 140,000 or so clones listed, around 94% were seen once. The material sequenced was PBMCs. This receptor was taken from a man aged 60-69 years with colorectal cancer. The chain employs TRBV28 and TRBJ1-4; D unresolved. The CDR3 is CASSSPPSNEKLFF. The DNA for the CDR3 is TGTGCCAGCAGTTCCCCACCCTCTAATGAAAAACTGTTTTTT. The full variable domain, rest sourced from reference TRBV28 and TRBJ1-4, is DVKVTQSSRYLVKRTGEKVFLECVQDMDHENMFWYRQDPGLGLRLIYFSYDVKMKEKGDIPEGYSVSREKKERFSLILESASTNQTSMYLCASSSPPSNEKLFFGSGTQLSVL.